This T cell receptor beta chain was sequenced in a study of T-cell reconstitution after alpha-beta-depleted transplantation in children (dated by TCRdb to 2015 to 2016). For the study in its entirety: T-cell immune reconstitution after TCRalphabeta/CD19-depleted allogeneic hematopoietic cell transplantation in children was quantitatively tracked in the study by means of TCR repertoire profiling.

As to this clonotype: Its antigen specificity is not known. Per-nucleotide qualities are absent, and no much larger clonotype sits a single base away.

V is pared back by 4 bases and J by 6 bases, with 13 bases lying between the germline termini. The germline V gene (reference sequence) specifies GTSNPN as CDR1 and SVGIG as CDR2. From the cysteine through the phenylalanine, the CDR3 covers 13 amino acids. Left in the record is the CDR3 DNA by itself, 39 bases read in frame from the first base. The library was generated by PCR. Sequencer: Illumina HiSeq 2500. Molecular barcoding was employed in the preparation of TCR libraries, with unique molecular identifiers being used to normalize TCRbeta repertoire quantification. The raw public reads went through TCRdb reprocessing: fastp at Q25, MiXCR clone calling, in-frame beta chains kept. CDR3 protein sequences are deduplicated, and each keeps its most common genes and DNA. The sample table contains nearly 400,000 distinct CDR3 sequences; only one count was recorded for roughly 21% of them. 3.8% of the sample lies in the top ten.

The chain is encoded by TRBV30 joined to TRBJ1-5, with no confident D gene call. Here the sequenced sample was PBMCs from the stem cell graft donor, taken from the stem cell graft. This sequence originates from a human donor who donated a stem cell graft to a child with acute myeloid leukemia. The sequenced DNA: TGTGCCTGGACGCAGACAAACGGTCAGCCCCAGCATTTT. Its coded protein is CAWTQTNGQPQHF.